The sequence of this TCR beta chain was determined in a study of regulatory T cells in long-lasting Graves disease. Regarding time point: newly diagnosed GD, antithyroid drugs for less than 3 months. RNA from PBMCs was the source of the TCR library. EDTA tubes held roughly 10 milliliters of peripheral blood from each patient. Researchers made TCR beta libraries by using iRepertoire HTBI primers and running Arm-PCR on CDR3 regions. TCRdb recomputed calls from the multiplex PCR reads with MiXCR, one row per CDR3 protein. Of 550,000 to 650,000 distinct CDR3 sequences in the sample, about 16% are singletons; the top ten hold 12%. CDR3 length: 15 residues. Germline-derived CDR1 and CDR2 are KGHSH and LQKENI. V lost 5 bases to trimming and J lost 3 bases, with 13 bases between them. This sample also appeared in a second study, on T cells in Graves' hyperthyroidism and ophthalmopathy. That work contributes: Patients aged 18 to 65 had newly diagnosed hyperthyroidism of under 2 months' duration.

This receptor was identified in a man aged 18 to 30 with Graves disease. The material was peripheral blood mononuclear cells (PBMCs), obtained at new diagnosis, from a patient treated with antithyroid drugs. This chain links TRBV18 with TRBJ1-4, with D uncertain. CDR3 in amino acids: CASSIPTDSNEKLFF. Here the CDR3 DNA reads TGTGCCAGCTCAATCCCAACAGACTCTAATGAAAAACTGTTTTTT.